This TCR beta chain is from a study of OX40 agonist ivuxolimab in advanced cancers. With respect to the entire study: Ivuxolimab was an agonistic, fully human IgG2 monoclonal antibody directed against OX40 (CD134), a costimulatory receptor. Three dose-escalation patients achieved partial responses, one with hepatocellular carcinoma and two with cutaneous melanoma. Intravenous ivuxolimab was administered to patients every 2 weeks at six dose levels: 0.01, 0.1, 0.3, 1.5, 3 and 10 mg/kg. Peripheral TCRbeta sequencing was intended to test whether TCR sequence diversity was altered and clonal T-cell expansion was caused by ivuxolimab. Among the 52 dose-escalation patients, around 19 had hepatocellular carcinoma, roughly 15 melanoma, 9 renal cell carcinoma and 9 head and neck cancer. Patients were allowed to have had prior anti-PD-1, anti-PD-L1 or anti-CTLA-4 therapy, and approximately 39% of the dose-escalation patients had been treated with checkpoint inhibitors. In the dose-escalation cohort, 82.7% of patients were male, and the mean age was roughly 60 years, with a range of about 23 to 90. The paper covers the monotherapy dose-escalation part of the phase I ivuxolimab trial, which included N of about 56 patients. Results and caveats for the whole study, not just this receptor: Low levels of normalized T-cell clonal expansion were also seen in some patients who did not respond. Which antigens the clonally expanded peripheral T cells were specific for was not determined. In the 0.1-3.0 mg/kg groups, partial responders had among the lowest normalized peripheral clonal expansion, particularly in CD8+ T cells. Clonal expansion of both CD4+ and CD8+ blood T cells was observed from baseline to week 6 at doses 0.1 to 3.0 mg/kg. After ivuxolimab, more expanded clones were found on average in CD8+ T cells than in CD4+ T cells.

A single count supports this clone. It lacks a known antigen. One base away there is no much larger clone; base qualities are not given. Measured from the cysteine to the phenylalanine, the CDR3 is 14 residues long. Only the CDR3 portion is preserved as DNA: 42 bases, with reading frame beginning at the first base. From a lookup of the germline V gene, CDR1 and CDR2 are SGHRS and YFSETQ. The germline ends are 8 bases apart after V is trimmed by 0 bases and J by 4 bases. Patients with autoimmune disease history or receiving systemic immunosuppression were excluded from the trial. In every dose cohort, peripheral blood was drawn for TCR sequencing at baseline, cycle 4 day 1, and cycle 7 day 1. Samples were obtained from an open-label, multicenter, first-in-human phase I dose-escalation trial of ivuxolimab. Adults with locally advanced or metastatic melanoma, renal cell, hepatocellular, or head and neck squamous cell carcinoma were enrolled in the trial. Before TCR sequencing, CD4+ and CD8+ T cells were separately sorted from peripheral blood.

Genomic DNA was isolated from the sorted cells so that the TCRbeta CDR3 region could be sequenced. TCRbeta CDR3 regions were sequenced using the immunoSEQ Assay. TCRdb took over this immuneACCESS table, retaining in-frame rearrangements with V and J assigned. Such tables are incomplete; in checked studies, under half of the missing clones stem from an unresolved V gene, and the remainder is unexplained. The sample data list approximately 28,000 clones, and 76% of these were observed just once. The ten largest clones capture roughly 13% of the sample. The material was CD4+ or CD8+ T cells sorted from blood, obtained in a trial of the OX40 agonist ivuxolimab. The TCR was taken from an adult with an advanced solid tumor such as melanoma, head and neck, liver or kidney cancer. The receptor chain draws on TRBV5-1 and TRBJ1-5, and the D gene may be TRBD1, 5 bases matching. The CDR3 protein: CASSLEAGNQPQHF. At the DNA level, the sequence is TGCGCCAGCAGCTTGGAGGCAGGGAATCAGCCCCAGCATTTT.